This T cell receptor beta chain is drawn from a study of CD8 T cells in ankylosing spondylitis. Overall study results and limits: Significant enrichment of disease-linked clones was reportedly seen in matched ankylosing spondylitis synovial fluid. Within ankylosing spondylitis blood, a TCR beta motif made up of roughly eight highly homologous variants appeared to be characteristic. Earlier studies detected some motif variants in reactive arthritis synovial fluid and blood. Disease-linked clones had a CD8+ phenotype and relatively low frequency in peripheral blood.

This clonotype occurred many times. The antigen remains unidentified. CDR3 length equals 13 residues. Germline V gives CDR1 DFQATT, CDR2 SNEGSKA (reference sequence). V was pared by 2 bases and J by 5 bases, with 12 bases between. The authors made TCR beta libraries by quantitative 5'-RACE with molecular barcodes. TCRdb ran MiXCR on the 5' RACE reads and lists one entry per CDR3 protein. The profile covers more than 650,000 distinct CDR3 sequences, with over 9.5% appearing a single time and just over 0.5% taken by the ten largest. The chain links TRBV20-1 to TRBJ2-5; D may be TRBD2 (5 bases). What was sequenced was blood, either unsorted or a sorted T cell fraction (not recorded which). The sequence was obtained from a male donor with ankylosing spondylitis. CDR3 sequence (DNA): TGCAGTGCTAGACTAGCTGGAAGGGAGACCCAGTACTTC. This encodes CSARLAGRETQYF.